Shown below are 20 T cell receptor beta chains from a single sample sequenced in a study of blood T cell repertoires in COVID-19. Sequencing used immunoSEQ multiplex PCR; TCRdb keeps in-frame clones, though not all of them. Among about 400,000 clones listed, 80% to 90% were seen once. Sequences were obtained from PBMCs or T cells enriched from blood (not recorded which). The receptors come from a woman in her forties or fifties who had recovered from COVID-19.

A single count supports this clone. The chain joins TRBV11-1 to TRBJ1-1; TRBD1 matches 7 bases. The CDR3 spans 11 residues. Germline V gives CDR1 SGHAT, CDR2 FQDESV (reference sequence). J gave up 8 bases and V 3 bases, and 0 bases lay outside the gene matches. This CDR3 reads CASSLDREAFF. CDR3 nucleotides: TGTGCCAGCAGCTTGGACAGGGAAGCTTTCTTT. The full variable domain, rest sourced from reference TRBV11-1 and TRBJ1-1, is EAEVAQSPRYKITEKSQAVAFWCDPISGHATLYWYRQILGQGPELLVQFQDESVVDDSQLPKDRFSAERLKGVDSTLKIQPAELGDSAMYLCASSLDREAFFGQGTRLTVV.

The table lists this clone with a count of one. This chain connects TRBV2 to TRBJ2-1, with 8 bases aligning to TRBD1. The CDR3 extends over 16 amino acids. Per the germline V gene, CDR1 is SNHLY and CDR2 is FYNNEI. The ends lost 5 bases at V and 6 bases at J; junction bases unmatched: 12. In DNA, the CDR3 is TGTGCCAGCAGTAAACGGACAGGGAATATGGTCAATGAGCAGTTCTTC. This encodes CASSKRTGNMVNEQFF.

The CDR3 coding sequence is TGTGCCAGCAGTGAAGGGACAGGGGGAGGCTACACCTTC. The encoded protein is CASSEGTGGGYTF. The chain uses TRBV6-1 and TRBJ1-2, with TRBD1 matching 10 bases. CDR3 length equals 13 residues. V lost 1 base, J lost 8 bases, and 1 base stayed unmatched. Germline V CDR1 and CDR2: MNHNS, SASEGT.

This chain joins TRBV4-2 and TRBJ1-2, with 7 bases fitting TRBD1. CDR3 length: 17 residues. The V and J ends lost 0 bases and 1 base, in that order; junction bases with no gene match: 8. CDR1 LGHNA and CDR2 YNFKEQ come from the germline V gene. The CDR3 spells CASSQDPDRAFNYGYTF. In DNA form, the CDR3 reads TGTGCCAGCAGCCAAGATCCCGACAGGGCTTTTAACTATGGCTACACCTTC.

The chain carries TRBV4-1 and TRBJ2-1; a possible D gene is TRBD2 (5 bases). Deletions cut 4 bases from V and 2 bases from J, with 15 bases between. The CDR3 contains 16 residues. Germline lookup yields CDR1 MGHRA and CDR2 YSYEKL. Here the CDR3 DNA reads TGCGCCAGCAGCCCGCGTAATAGCGAGCCCTACAATGAGCAGTTCTTC. Protein sequence: CASSPRNSEPYNEQFF.

The rearrangement links TRBV5-6 to TRBJ1-5; D may be TRBD1 (5 bases). V was shortened by 1 base and J by 4 bases, with 6 bases between the two germline ends. The CDR3 totals 13 residues. The germline V gene has CDR1 SGHDT and CDR2 YYEEEE. The CDR3, as DNA: TGTGCCAGCAGCTTGCAGGGAAATCAGCCCCAGCATTTT. Translating it yields CASSLQGNQPQHF.

The chain joins TRBV5-4 to TRBJ1-1; perhaps TRBD1 as D (5 bases). The CDR3 sequence is 11 residues long. Germline V CDR1 and CDR2: SGHNT, YYREEE (reference sequence). Trimming removed 10 bases from V and 1 base from J, with 8 bases in between. The CDR3 region is CAVGGNTEAFF. The CDR3, as DNA: TGTGCCGTGGGGGGGAACACTGAAGCTTTCTTT.

The J gene is TRBJ2-7, the V gene TRBV28, with D perhaps matching TRBD2 (6 bases). Germline V CDR1 and CDR2: MDHEN, SYDVKM. V lost 3 bases and J 4 bases, leaving 13 bases between the germline ends. The CDR3 has 14 amino acids. CDR3 amino acids: CASSFSGTRYEQYF. The CDR3 nucleotides read TGTGCCAGCAGTTTCTCCGGGACTCGTTACGAGCAGTACTTC.

The chain combines TRBV13 with TRBJ2-3, with 9 bases lining up with TRBD2. Germline values: CDR1 PRHDT, CDR2 FYEKMQ (reference sequence). CDR3 length: 16 residues. V shed 4 bases and J 2 bases; nucleotides not matched to a gene: 7. CDR3: CASSSSSGATTDTQYF. The CDR3 DNA sequence: TGTGCCAGCAGCTCCTCTAGCGGGGCAACCACAGATACGCAGTATTTT.

The chain combines TRBV9 with TRBJ2-3; D is uncertain. The germline V and J ends were trimmed by 5 bases and 2 bases, with 18 bases remaining between them. The germline CDR1 and CDR2 sequences are SGDLS and YYNGEE. The CDR3 is made up of 16 amino acids. Here the CDR3 DNA reads TGTGCCAGCAGTCCCCCTTCTGCGGAGAACACAGATACGCAGTATTTT. Its translation is CASSPPSAENTDTQYF.

This chain connects TRBV6-2 or TRBV6-3 to TRBJ2-7, with D tentatively TRBD1 (6 bases). Germline lookup yields CDR1 MNHEY and CDR2 SVGEGT. With 5 bases removed from V and 2 bases from J, the gap between germline ends came to 13 bases. The CDR3 runs to 14 residues. The CDR3 here is CASSTAQGPYEQYF. In nucleotides, the CDR3 is TGTGCCAGCAGTACGGCACAGGGACCCTACGAGCAGTACTTC.

CDR3 region: CASSEVGLGFF. In DNA, the CDR3 is TGTGCCAGCAGTGAGGTGGGCCTGGGGTTCTTC. This chain links TRBV2 with TRBJ2-1; D remains unclear. V was clipped by 3 bases and J by 15 bases, with 12 bases between them. The CDR3 consists of 11 residues. Germline loops: CDR1 SNHLY, CDR2 FYNNEI.

This clone appeared a single time. The chain carries TRBV5-1 and TRBJ1-6; D unclear. V was shortened by 4 bases and J by 0 bases, with 11 bases between the two germline ends. Germline V gene data show CDR1 as SGHRS and CDR2 as YFSETQ. The CDR3 runs 16 residues. The CDR3: CASSTDGSSYNSPLHF. As DNA, the CDR3 is TGCGCCAGCAGCACGGACGGGAGCTCCTATAATTCACCCCTCCACTTT.

The chain combines TRBV5-1 with TRBJ1-2; weak D call: TRBD1 (5 bases). Trimming cost V 4 bases and J 8 bases, with 12 bases left between them. The length of the CDR3 is 12 residues. Germline V gene data show CDR1 as SGHRS and CDR2 as YFSETQ. This CDR3 reads CASSQGVQGYTF. In nucleotides, the CDR3 is TGCGCCAGCAGCCAGGGCGTGCAAGGCTACACCTTC.

The CDR3 DNA is TGTGCCAGCAGTTTGAGTTCCCAAGAGACCCAGTACTTC. Translating gives CASSLSSQETQYF. The chain combines TRBV6-5 with TRBJ2-5; D not certain. Looked up from germline, CDR1 is MNHEY and CDR2 is SVGAGI. Trimming shortened V by 4 bases and J by 1 base, and 7 bases separated the two germline ends. CDR3 length: 13 amino acids.

The chain combines TRBV27 with TRBJ1-4; the D gene is possibly TRBD1 (5 bases). This CDR3 comprises 16 residues. Trimming stripped 6 bases from V and 3 bases from J, with 17 bases between. CDR1 is MNHEY, CDR2 SMNVEV, per germline (reference sequence). The CDR3 sequence is CASRGVGGGANEKLFF. DNA of the CDR3: TGTGCCAGCAGGGGGGTTGGGGGGGGAGCTAATGAAAAACTGTTTTTT.

The rearrangement links TRBV7-9 to TRBJ2-1; 7 positions match TRBD2. The CDR3 runs 17 residues. Germline-derived CDR1 and CDR2 are SEHNR and FQNEAQ (reference sequence). Losses at the gene ends were 5 bases for V and 1 base for J; bases not matched to a gene: 11. The CDR3 protein is CASSNTWGGISYNEQFF. CDR3 DNA sequence: TGTGCCAGCAGCAATACCTGGGGAGGGATATCCTACAATGAGCAGTTCTTC.

The chain employs TRBV19 and TRBJ2-1; D remains ambiguous. The ends were cut back, 4 bases at V and 6 bases at J, with 7 bases in the middle. CDR1 and CDR2 from the germline V gene are LNHDA and SQIVND (reference sequence). This CDR3 has 12 residues. DNA of the CDR3: TGTGCCAGTAGTACTCTAGGCAATGAGCAGTTCTTC. The encoded protein is CASSTLGNEQFF. The entire variable domain, with the rest obtained from reference TRBV19 and TRBJ2-1, is as follows: DGGITQSPKYLFRKEGQNVTLSCEQNLNHDAMYWYRQDPGQGLRLIYYSQIVNDFQKGDIAEGYSVSREKKESFPLTVTSAQKNPTAFYLCASSTLGNEQFFGPGTRLTVL.

This clone was detected only once. The chain couples TRBV19 to TRBJ2-3, with a weak D call TRBD1 (6 bases). This CDR3 comprises 16 residues. CDR1 and CDR2 (germline): LNHDA, SQIVND (reference sequence). Trimming removed 1 base at V and 7 bases at J, with 18 bases between. The CDR3 sequence is CASSIGEGHPPYTQYF. DNA for the CDR3: TGTGCCAGTAGTATAGGAGAGGGACACCCTCCGTATACGCAGTATTTT.

V is TRBV27 and J is TRBJ2-7; TRBD1 might be the D (6 bases). Germline lookup yields CDR1 MNHEY and CDR2 SMNVEV (reference sequence). The CDR3 covers 15 residues. Trimming took off 2 bases at V and 4 bases at J, with 15 bases between the two ends. CDR3 sequence: CASSLVPGQTYEQYF. The CDR3 DNA sequence: TGTGCCAGCAGTTTAGTCCCGGGACAAACGTACGAGCAGTACTTC.